The 2 T cell receptor beta chains reported below all come from one sample, sequenced in a study of blood T cell repertoires in COVID-19. Clones were sequenced by immunoSEQ multiplex PCR, and TCRdb holds only the in-frame ones, with some missing. The sample records 60,000 or so clones, about 77% being singletons. Sequencing was done on a sample of peripheral blood. These receptors all come from a human donor in a cohort sampled during active COVID-19.

The chain combines TRBV7-2 with TRBJ1-2; 7 nucleotides align to TRBD1. The CDR3 has 14 residues. V lost 5 bases and J lost 1; bases outside the gene matches: 4. Germline V gene lookup returns CDR1 SGHTA and CDR2 FQGNSA. The CDR3 bases are TGTGCCAGCAGCGCGGGACAGATTAACTATGGCTACACCTTC. Its protein product is CASSAGQINYGYTF. The whole variable domain, filled in from reference TRBV7-2 and TRBJ1-2, reads GAGVSQSPSNKVTEKGKDVELRCDPISGHTALYWYRQSLGQGLEFLIYFQGNSAPDKSGLPSDRFSAERTGGSVSTLTIQRTQQEDSAVYLCASSAGQINYGYTFGSGTRLTVV.

The chain links TRBV27 to TRBJ2-1, with 10 bases that match TRBD1. The germline V gene encodes CDR1 MNHEY and CDR2 SMNVEV (reference sequence). V gave up 5 bases and J gave up 1 base; unmatched junction bases: 5. The CDR3 contains 16 residues. The DNA for the CDR3 is TGTGCCAGCAGTCCGACAGGGGGCAGGTCCTACAATGAGCAGTTCTTC. This encodes CASSPTGGRSYNEQFF.